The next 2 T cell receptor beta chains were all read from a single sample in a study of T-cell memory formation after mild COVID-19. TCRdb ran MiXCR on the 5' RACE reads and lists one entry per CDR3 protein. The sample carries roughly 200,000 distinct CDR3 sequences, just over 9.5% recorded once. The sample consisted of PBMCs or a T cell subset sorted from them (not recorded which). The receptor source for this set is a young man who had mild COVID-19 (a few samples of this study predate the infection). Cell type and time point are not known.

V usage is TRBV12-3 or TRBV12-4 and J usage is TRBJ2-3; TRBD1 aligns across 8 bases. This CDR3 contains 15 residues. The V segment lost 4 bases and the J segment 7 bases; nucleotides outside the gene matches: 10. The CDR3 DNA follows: TGTGCCAGCAGTTCGGACAGGGAGGCGCCTTATACGCAGTATTTT. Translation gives CASSSDREAPYTQYF.

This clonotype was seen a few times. The CDR3 here is CASSLGWGTGYTF. The DNA of the CDR3 is TGTGCCAGCAGCTTAGGTTGGGGCACGGGCTACACCTTC. This sequence joins TRBV7-3 and TRBJ1-2; possible D gene TRBD1, 5 bases. The V and J ends lost 2 bases and 8 bases respectively, with 12 bases between them. The CDR3 totals 13 residues. Germline V gives CDR1 SGHTA, CDR2 FQGTGA.